Below, 23 T cell receptor beta chains from the same sample are listed, as sequenced in a study of OX40 agonist ivuxolimab in advanced cancers. The table came from immunoSEQ multiplex PCR; TCRdb's copy has only in-frame clones and leaves some out. The sample lists tens of thousands of clones; 70% to 90% were seen once. The material sequenced was CD4+ or CD8+ T cells sorted from blood, taken in a trial of the OX40 agonist ivuxolimab. These TCRs come from an adult with an advanced solid tumor such as melanoma, head and neck, liver or kidney cancer.

The CDR3 DNA reads TGCGCCAGCAGCCAAGAGTTTTCCTACGAGCAGTACTTC. This codes for CASSQEFSYEQYF. V is TRBV4-1 and J is TRBJ2-7; no firm D call. CDR3 length: 13 amino acids. V gave up 0 bases and J gave up 1 base, with 4 bases separating them. Germline values: CDR1 MGHRA, CDR2 YSYEKL.

This clone was recorded only once. The rearrangement uses TRBV6-6 and TRBJ2-1; maybe TRBD2 (5 bases). The ends were cut back, 6 bases at V and 6 bases at J, with 18 bases in the middle. CDR3 length: 15 amino acids. Per germline, CDR1 MNHNY and CDR2 SVGAGI (reference sequence). In DNA, the CDR3 is TGTGCCAGCAGGGATCTCGCGGGTAGGTCCAATGAGCAGTTCTTC. This translates into CASRDLAGRSNEQFF.

The V and J genes are TRBV7-2 and TRBJ2-3; tentative D call: TRBD2 (6 bases). V was pared by 3 bases and J by 5 bases, with 18 bases between. CDR1 is SGHTA and CDR2 is FQGNSA in the germline V gene. This CDR3 is built from 16 residues. CDR3 sequence: CASSLRLEGAGDTQYF. The CDR3 coding sequence is TGTGCCAGCAGCTTGCGTCTTGAGGGAGCGGGAGATACGCAGTATTTT.

This sequence joins TRBV5-1 and TRBJ2-7; 7 bases fit TRBD1. V shed 3 bases, J shed 6 bases, and the junction held 9 bases outside the gene matches. Germline CDR1 is SGHRS and CDR2 is YFSETQ. The CDR3 sequence is 14 residues long. CDR3 DNA: TGCGCCAGCAGCTGGGTGACAGGGTCTCGCGAGCAGTACTTC. Encoded protein: CASSWVTGSREQYF.

This sequence joins TRBV6-6 and TRBJ2-7; tentative D call: TRBD2 (6 bases). V lost 2 bases and J 0 bases, leaving 14 bases between the germline ends. CDR1 MNHNY and CDR2 SVGAGI come from the germline V gene (reference sequence). There are 16 residues in the CDR3. The CDR3 spells CASSYLPFGGSYEQYF. In DNA, the CDR3 is TGTGCCAGCAGTTACCTTCCCTTCGGGGGCTCCTACGAGCAGTACTTC.

The J gene is TRBJ1-5, the V gene TRBV2; 9 bases agree with TRBD1. V was pared by 6 bases and J by 7 bases, with 10 bases of the junction left unmatched. Germline V lookup: CDR1 SNHLY, CDR2 FYNNEI. The CDR3 extends over 15 amino acids. CDR3 DNA: TGTGCCAGCAGACCTCTGGGACAGGGTGAACAGCCCCAGCATTTT. Its protein is CASRPLGQGEQPQHF.

This chain connects TRBV5-1 to TRBJ2-5; 8 nucleotides align to TRBD2. Losses at the gene ends were 0 bases for V and 4 bases for J; bases not matched to a gene: 8. The germline gives CDR1 SGHRS, CDR2 YFSETQ. The length of the CDR3 is 16 residues. CDR3 loop: CASSLGPAGVLETQYF. The CDR3 DNA sequence: TGCGCCAGCAGCTTGGGCCCAGCGGGAGTTTTAGAGACCCAGTACTTC.

This chain uses TRBV2 with TRBJ2-5; D is possibly TRBD1 or TRBD2 (5 bases each). Matching the DNA end better, TRBJ2-7 makes the J call doubtful. From germline, CDR1 is SNHLY and CDR2 FYNNEI. The CDR3 length is 16 residues. The CDR3 DNA reads TGTGCCAGCAGTGAGGGCACGGGACGCTGGACCTACGAGCAGTACTTC. Translation gives CASSEGTGRWTYEQYF.

The J gene is TRBJ2-1, the V gene TRBV27; TRBD1 aligns across 9 bases. CDR1 is MNHEY and CDR2 is SMNVEV in the germline V gene (reference sequence). The CDR3 contains 17 residues. V lost 0 bases, J lost 3 bases, and 6 bases stayed unmatched. The CDR3 DNA reads TGTGCCAGCAGTTTATCAGCCCCGGGACAGGGCTACAATGAGCAGTTCTTC. Translated, it gives CASSLSAPGQGYNEQFF.

V and J are TRBV25-1 and TRBJ2-2; D remains unclear. The germline V gene encodes CDR1 MGHDK and CDR2 SYGVNS. Trimming removed 4 bases at V and 3 bases at J, with 3 bases between. CDR3 length: 12 amino acids. The CDR3 reads CASSGYTGELFF. The CDR3 DNA follows: TGTGCCAGCAGTGGGTACACCGGGGAGCTGTTTTTT.

This chain uses TRBV5-6 with TRBJ1-1; possibly TRBD1 for D (5 bases). CDR3 size: 13 residues. From germline, CDR1 is SGHDT and CDR2 YYEEEE. Deletions cut 4 bases from V and 1 base from J, with 8 bases between. The CDR3 DNA follows: TGTGCCAGCAGCAACACAGGGAACACTGAAGCTTTCTTT. This codes for CASSNTGNTEAFF.

V and J are TRBV21-1 and TRBJ1-5; the D segment call TRBD1 is taken from the table without a DNA check. TRBV21-1 is a pseudogene locus. The CDR3 covers 16 residues. The CDR3 reads CASKEDRGLNNQPQHF. The CDR3 nucleotides read TGTGCCAGCAAAGAGGACAGGGGGCTTAACAATCAGCCCCAGCATTTT.

The chain recombines TRBV19 with TRBJ2-1; D gene unclear. CDR3 length: 16 amino acids. V was trimmed by 9 bases and J by 0 bases, leaving 18 bases between them. CDR1 is LNHDA and CDR2 is SQIVND in the germline V gene (reference sequence). The CDR3 DNA follows: TGTGCCAGCCCACCCCCTACTACCAGCTCCTACAATGAGCAGTTCTTC. It specifies CASPPPTTSSYNEQFF.

This chain joins TRBV29-1 and TRBJ2-7; D tentatively fits TRBD1 or TRBD2 (5 bases each). With 4 bases removed from V and 5 bases from J, the gap between germline ends came to 15 bases. Germline V gives CDR1 SQVTM, CDR2 ANQGSEA. The CDR3 has 13 amino acids. DNA of the CDR3: TGCAGCGTTGGGGGGTTAGGGCCTCACGAGCAGTACTTC. This translates into CSVGGLGPHEQYF.

This clone was recorded a few times. J is TRBJ1-1 and V is TRBV2; 8 positions agree with TRBD1. V lost 6 bases, J lost 4 bases, and 22 bases stayed unmatched. Germline V gene lookup returns CDR1 SNHLY and CDR2 FYNNEI. The CDR3 runs to 19 residues. The CDR3 spells CASSDPWVEPRQGTTEAFF. The CDR3 DNA follows: TGTGCCAGCAGCGACCCCTGGGTGGAGCCTCGACAGGGGACCACTGAAGCTTTCTTT.

The chain couples TRBV7-9 to TRBJ1-4, with D perhaps matching TRBD1 (5 bases). The germline gives CDR1 SEHNR, CDR2 FQNEAQ (reference sequence). Trimming left V 6 bases short and J 2 bases short, with 10 bases between. This CDR3 is built from 14 residues. CDR3 sequence: CASRPGFTNEKLFF. Written as DNA, the CDR3 is TGTGCCAGCAGACCAGGGTTCACTAATGAAAAACTGTTTTTT.

This rearrangement joins TRBV14 to TRBJ2-7; D is uncertain. The V gene lost 1 base and the J gene lost 6 bases, with 10 bases spanning the gap. Per germline, CDR1 SGHDN and CDR2 FVKESK. The CDR3 extends over 13 amino acids. CDR3 in DNA: TGTGCCAGCAGCCAAGGGCTATCGTTCGAGCAGTACTTC. Amino acid sequence: CASSQGLSFEQYF.

CDR3 sequence (DNA): TGCGCCAGCAGCCTGGAGACCTCGCCCTACGAGCAGTACTTC. This sequence encodes CASSLETSPYEQYF. The chain is built from TRBV5-1 and TRBJ2-7; D is unclear. Germline-derived CDR1 and CDR2 are SGHRS and YFSETQ. Trimming removed 4 bases at V and 2 bases at J, with 13 bases between. CDR3 length equals 14 residues.

This chain connects TRBV5-4 to TRBJ2-7; D is perhaps TRBD1 or TRBD2 (5 bases each). The CDR3 covers 16 residues. Germline V gene sequence: CDR1 SGHNT, CDR2 YYREEE (reference sequence). Trimming pared 2 bases from V and 5 bases from J, leaving 20 bases between. The CDR3: CASSFGTLQKGDEQYF. The CDR3 coding sequence is TGTGCCAGCAGCTTTGGGACGTTGCAGAAAGGGGACGAGCAGTACTTC.

This clone was observed a few times. The chain recombines TRBV2 with TRBJ1-1; 7 bases map to TRBD1. V dropped 6 bases and J dropped 6; count of bases not matched to a gene: 10. Looked up from germline, CDR1 is SNHLY and CDR2 is FYNNEI. The CDR3 runs to 14 residues. The CDR3 here is CASRSAGGIPEAFF. DNA of the CDR3: TGTGCCAGCAGATCCGCAGGGGGGATACCTGAAGCTTTCTTT.

V gene TRBV2 combines with J gene TRBJ2-7, with 9 bases lining up with TRBD1. Germline V gene data show CDR1 as SNHLY and CDR2 as FYNNEI. V gave up 4 bases and J gave up 3 bases; unmatched junction bases: 19. The CDR3 runs to 19 residues. The CDR3 DNA reads TGTGCCAGCAGTGCGGGACAGGGATCGGACACCGGGACCCACTACGAGCAGTACTTC. Protein sequence: CASSAGQGSDTGTHYEQYF.

J is TRBJ1-1 and V is TRBV6-1; weak D call: TRBD1 (5 bases). This CDR3 is 14 amino acids long. The V and J ends lost 5 bases and 6 bases respectively, with 16 bases between them. CDR1 is MNHNS and CDR2 is SASEGT in the germline V gene. The CDR3 spells CASSYQGERAEAFF. The CDR3 coding sequence is TGTGCCAGCAGTTATCAGGGTGAGAGAGCTGAAGCTTTCTTT.

V gene TRBV29-1 combines with J gene TRBJ2-7, with 8 positions matching TRBD2. Germline loops: CDR1 SQVTM, CDR2 ANQGSEA. This CDR3 spans 14 amino acids. The trim removed 5 bases at V and 7 bases at J, leaving 13 bases unmatched. The CDR3 DNA is TGCAGCGTTTCGTATGGAGCGGGAGCGGGTGAGCAGTACTTC. Its translation: CSVSYGAGAGEQYF.